These 20 T cell receptor beta chains were sequenced from one sample in a study of T cell repertoires in MIS-A myocarditis. Sequencing used immunoSEQ multiplex PCR; TCRdb keeps in-frame clones, though not all of them. The sample lists about 11,000 clones; roughly four fifths were seen once. The sample was right ventricle heart tissue obtained at autopsy. These receptors were collected from a man aged 18 to 29 with fulminant myocarditis from multisystem inflammatory syndrome in adults (MIS-A) after COVID-19.

The CDR3 sequence: CASSGSGLARETQYF. The CDR3, as DNA: TGTGCCAGCAGCGGATCGGGGTTAGCGAGGGAGACCCAGTACTTC. The rearrangement links TRBV9 to TRBJ2-5, with a possible D match to TRBD2 (5 bases). Per the germline V gene, CDR1 is SGDLS and CDR2 is YYNGEE. The germline V and J ends were trimmed by 3 bases and 5 bases, with 17 bases remaining between them. This CDR3 has 15 amino acids.

This clone was observed a handful of times. The rearrangement joins TRBV4-3 to TRBJ1-2; TRBD1 is a possible D gene (6 bases). This CDR3 is built from 15 residues. Trimming removed 1 base at V and 4 bases at J, with 13 bases between. Germline loops: CDR1 LGHNA, CDR2 YSLEER. CDR3 region: CASSQVGGRSYGYTF. The CDR3, as DNA: TGCGCCAGCAGCCAAGTGGGGGGGCGCAGCTATGGCTACACCTTC.

The sample holds one count of this clone. This chain connects TRBV28 to TRBJ2-5; D possibly uses TRBD1 or TRBD2 (6 bases each). The V and J ends lost 6 bases and 5 bases respectively, with 16 bases between them. The CDR3 is 14 amino acids. The germline V gene encodes CDR1 MDHEN and CDR2 SYDVKM. The CDR3 loop is CASSQQGGGETQYF. Written as DNA, the CDR3 is TGTGCCAGCAGCCAACAGGGAGGCGGGGAGACCCAGTACTTC.

The gene calls are TRBV6-5 and TRBJ2-3, with TRBD1 matching over 10 bases. Germline values: CDR1 MNHEY, CDR2 SVGAGI. The V gene end was trimmed by 1 base and the J gene end by 4 bases; junction bases not matched to a gene: 5. The CDR3 runs 16 residues. The CDR3 loop reads CASSYYGQGGSDTQYF. The CDR3 DNA reads as TGTGCCAGCAGTTACTACGGACAGGGGGGATCAGATACGCAGTATTTT.

This clone was picked up one time. The V gene is TRBV6-2 or TRBV6-3, the J gene TRBJ2-3, with 7 positions matching TRBD2. The V gene's germline CDR1 is MNHEY and CDR2 SVGEGT. The ends lost 2 bases at V and 1 base at J; junction bases unmatched: 6. This CDR3 is built from 16 residues. The CDR3 DNA follows: TGTGCCAGCAGTTACGGGACTACCTGGGGCACAGATACGCAGTATTTT. Its translation: CASSYGTTWGTDTQYF.

The rearrangement links TRBV5-1 to TRBJ2-1; TRBD2 matches 8 bases. This CDR3 contains 15 residues. CDR1 and CDR2 from the germline V gene are SGHRS and YFSETQ. The J segment lost 7 bases and the V segment lost 0 bases, leaving 6 bases of the junction unmatched. This CDR3 is CASSLAAGVNNEQFF. The CDR3 DNA is TGCGCCAGCAGCTTGGCAGCGGGAGTTAATAATGAGCAGTTCTTC.

The chain recombines TRBV19 with TRBJ1-2; 8 bases agree with TRBD1. CDR3 length: 16 amino acids. Germline V lookup: CDR1 LNHDA, CDR2 SQIVND (reference sequence). The junction had 11 bases not matched to a gene; V was cut back by 5 bases and J by 3 bases. The CDR3 loop reads CASSFSTGGHYYGYTF. The CDR3 nucleotides read TGTGCCAGTAGTTTCAGTACAGGGGGGCACTACTATGGCTACACCTTC.

V gene TRBV2 combines with J gene TRBJ2-7; 13 nucleotides line up with TRBD2. The CDR3 length is 15 residues. Unmatched junction bases numbered 5, after V lost 6 bases and J lost 3 bases. CDR1 and CDR2 (germline): SNHLY, FYNNEI. The CDR3 sequence is CASRQTSGGFYEQYF. CDR3 nucleotides: TGTGCCAGCAGGCAGACTAGCGGGGGGTTCTACGAGCAGTACTTC.

This clone has more than one count but fewer than ten. This chain joins TRBV19 and TRBJ2-1, with 9 bases fitting TRBD1. This CDR3 region has 17 residues. V was clipped by 7 bases and J by 3 bases; unmatched bases: 13. Germline V gene lookup returns CDR1 LNHDA and CDR2 SQIVND (reference sequence). The CDR3 reads CASTLTGGALVYNEQFF. In DNA, the CDR3 is TGTGCCAGTACCTTGACAGGGGGAGCTCTCGTCTACAATGAGCAGTTCTTC.

The chain has TRBV11-3 and TRBJ1-5; TRBD1 is a possible D gene (5 bases). The germline gives CDR1 SGHNT, CDR2 YENEEA. CDR3 length: 8 amino acids. Trimming removed 7 bases from V and 16 bases from J, with 8 bases in between. The DNA for the CDR3 is TGTGCCAGCACCGGGACCCATTTT. Protein product: CASTGTHF.

The rearrangement links TRBV3-1 (or the pseudogene TRBV3-2) to TRBJ2-5; D might be TRBD2 (5 bases). The V end was cut by 1 base, the J end by 6 bases, with 12 bases between. The CDR3 extends over 14 amino acids. Germline CDR1 LGHDT, CDR2 YNNKEL (reference sequence). CDR3 DNA: TGTGCCAGCAGCCAAGTGGACTTTCCCAAGACCCAGTACTTC. Translating gives CASSQVDFPKTQYF.

The CDR3 DNA sequence: TGTGCCAGCAGCCTGACTAGCGGGAGCCCCGGGGAGCTGTTTTTT. Amino acid sequence: CASSLTSGSPGELFF. The chain recombines TRBV11-2 with TRBJ2-2; 12 bases are a match to TRBD2. The trim removed 5 bases at V and 6 bases at J, leaving 4 bases unmatched. CDR1 is SGHAT and CDR2 is FQNNGV in the germline V gene. The CDR3 has 15 residues.

The chain recombines TRBV5-1 with TRBJ1-1; D gene ambiguous. The germline V gene encodes CDR1 SGHRS and CDR2 YFSETQ. V lost 7 bases and J 4 bases, leaving 17 bases between the germline ends. This CDR3 comprises 14 residues. The CDR3 DNA sequence: TGCGCCAGCGGCACCGAAACTCGGGGCACTGAAGCTTTCTTT. Translating it yields CASGTETRGTEAFF.

The chain has TRBV7-2 and TRBJ1-1; D call uncertain. Germline CDR1 SGHTA, CDR2 FQGNSA. Deletions cut 3 bases from V and 0 bases from J, with 8 bases between. This CDR3 is 14 amino acids long. CDR3 coding DNA: TGTGCCAGCAGCTTTTCAGGTATGAACACTGAAGCTTTCTTT. The encoded protein is CASSFSGMNTEAFF. The whole variable domain, remainder taken from reference TRBV7-2 and TRBJ1-1, is GAGVSQSPSNKVTEKGKDVELRCDPISGHTALYWYRQSLGQGLEFLIYFQGNSAPDKSGLPSDRFSAERTGGSVSTLTIQRTQQEDSAVYLCASSFSGMNTEAFFGQGTRLTVV.

The rearrangement uses TRBV9 and TRBJ1-2, with D maybe TRBD1 (6 bases). The germline V gene has CDR1 SGDLS and CDR2 YYNGEE. This CDR3 region has 12 residues. Trimming shortened V by 4 bases and J by 11 bases, and 15 bases separated the two germline ends. In DNA form, the CDR3 reads TGTGCCAGCAGCCAGGGGCTTTTGGGGTACACCTTC. This sequence encodes CASSQGLLGYTF.

J is TRBJ1-1 and V is TRBV5-1, with TRBD1 matching 10 bases. The germline CDR1 and CDR2 sequences are SGHRS and YFSETQ. The V gene end was trimmed by 1 base and the J gene end by 4 bases; junction bases not matched to a gene: 7. The CDR3 is made up of 16 amino acids. The CDR3 DNA reads TGCGCCAGCAGCTTGCGGGACAGGGGTTCAATCACTGAAGCTTTCTTT. Translation gives CASSLRDRGSITEAFF.

The V and J genes are TRBV18 and TRBJ2-7; 9 nucleotides align to TRBD1. Trimming removed 3 bases from V and 6 bases from J; junction bases left unmatched: 9. This CDR3 spans 15 amino acids. Germline values: CDR1 KGHSH, CDR2 LQKENI. For the CDR3, the DNA is TGTGCCAGCTCACCTCCCGCGGGACAGGGATTCGAGCAGTACTTC. It yields the protein CASSPPAGQGFEQYF. Looking up the rest from reference TRBV18 and TRBJ2-7 gives the full variable domain: NAGVMQNPRHLVRRRGQEARLRCSPMKGHSHVYWYRQLPEEGLKFMVYLQKENIIDESGMPKERFSAEFPKEGPSILRIQQVVRGDSAAYFCASSPPAGQGFEQYFGPGTRLTVT.

This chain joins TRBV24-1 and TRBJ1-1; 7 bases are shared with TRBD1. The V gene's germline CDR1 is KGHDR and CDR2 SFDVKD. The CDR3 is 13 amino acids. V lost 11 bases, J lost 3 bases, and 8 bases stayed unmatched. The DNA of the CDR3 is TGTGCCATCGCCCGGGACAGTTACACTGAAGCTTTCTTT. It is translated as CAIARDSYTEAFF.

V and J are TRBV19 and TRBJ1-3, with TRBD1 matching 7 bases. The CDR3 is made up of 14 amino acids. Germline CDR1 and CDR2: LNHDA and SQIVND (reference sequence). V shed 9 bases, J shed 0 bases, and the junction held 5 bases outside the gene matches. The CDR3 region is CASGRQGSGNTIYF. The CDR3 coding sequence is TGTGCCAGCGGACGACAGGGCTCTGGAAACACCATATATTTT.

Only a few counts were recorded for this clone. The genes are TRBV19 and TRBJ2-1; D gene uncertain. Looked up from germline, CDR1 is LNHDA and CDR2 is SQIVND (reference sequence). The V end was cut by 5 bases, the J end by 2 bases, with 16 bases between. The CDR3 is 16 amino acids. The chain's CDR3 is CASSGVMGLPYNEQFF. CDR3 nucleotide sequence: TGTGCCAGTAGTGGGGTGATGGGCCTCCCCTACAATGAGCAGTTCTTC.